Each of the 20 T cell receptor beta chains below was sequenced from the same sample in a study of blood T cells in healthy people across ages. Primed by a sample-barcoded 5' primer and a J-beta primer mix, a second PCR proceeded for 7 to 11 cycles. In TCRdb, the 5' RACE reads were re-called with MiXCR into one record per CDR3 protein. The sample consists of about 930,000 distinct CDR3 sequences, about 29% of them appearing once. The data were also submitted as part of a second study, on T cells of mothers and their children.

Sequenced sample: blood. The receptors shown here come from a woman in her thirties or forties in good health.

This clonotype showed up just a few times. CDR3 DNA: TGTGCCAGCAGTTTTTCCCCCCGGGCGTCTAATGAAAAACTGTTTTTT. Translated, it gives CASSFSPRASNEKLFF. V and J are TRBV27 and TRBJ1-4; D is undetermined. Trimming took 3 bases from V and 3 from J, leaving 14 bases between them. CDR1 is MNHEY, CDR2 SMNVEV, per germline (reference sequence). This CDR3 contains 16 residues.

This clonotype has just a few counts. The V gene is TRBV5-1, the J gene TRBJ2-7; D could derive from TRBD1 or TRBD2 (5 bases each). Trimming removed 4 bases from V and 3 bases from J, with 20 bases in between. Per germline, CDR1 SGHRS and CDR2 YFSETQ. The CDR3 is made up of 16 amino acids. The CDR3 region has the DNA TGCGCCAGCAGCCAGGGAAGGACTCTCGGAGGCTACGAGCAGTACTTC. Its translation is CASSQGRTLGGYEQYF.

J is TRBJ2-1 and V is TRBV9, with 12 bases matching TRBD2. The V and J ends lost 0 bases and 6 bases, in that order; junction bases with no gene match: 10. In germline, CDR1 is SGDLS, CDR2 YYNGEE. CDR3 length: 18 amino acids. The CDR3 loop reads CASSVEASGGAIGNEQFF. CDR3 DNA sequence: TGTGCCAGCAGCGTAGAGGCTAGCGGGGGGGCCATAGGCAATGAGCAGTTCTTC. The whole variable domain, filled in from reference TRBV9 and TRBJ2-1, reads DSGVTQTPKHLITATGQRVTLRCSPRSGDLSVYWYQQSLDQGLQFLIQYYNGEERAKGNILERFSAQQFPDLHSELNLSSLELGDSALYFCASSVEASGGAIGNEQFFGPGTRLTVL.

This clonotype was seen ten or more times. The gene calls are TRBV10-3 and TRBJ2-5, with a possible D match to TRBD1 (6 bases). V was shortened by 6 bases and J by 5 bases, with 13 bases between the two germline ends. Germline V lookup: CDR1 ENHRY, CDR2 SYGVKD. The CDR3 contains 13 residues. CDR3 in DNA: TGTGCCATCAGGCCACAGGGCGGGGAGACCCAGTACTTC. Protein: CAIRPQGGETQYF.

This clonotype came up many times. The rearrangement uses TRBV4-1 and TRBJ2-5, with 16 bases fitting TRBD2. Trimming cost V 2 bases and J 4 bases; bases outside gene matches: 4. The CDR3 is made up of 17 amino acids. Germline CDR1 reads MGHRA; CDR2 reads YSYEKL. The CDR3 loop is CASSQMGLAGGLETQYF. Here the CDR3 DNA reads TGCGCCAGCAGCCAAATGGGACTAGCGGGGGGGCTAGAGACCCAGTACTTC.

This clonotype was found a few times. The rearrangement joins TRBV4-3 to TRBJ1-1; D may be TRBD1 (5 bases). Germline V gene lookup returns CDR1 LGHNA and CDR2 YSLEER. The CDR3 totals 15 residues. V was pared by 1 base and J by 1 base, with 10 bases between. CDR3 nucleotide sequence: TGCGCCAGCAGCCAAGTACCAGGGTCGAACACTGAAGCTTTCTTT. Protein sequence: CASSQVPGSNTEAFF.

This clonotype was detected a few times. The chain carries TRBV7-9 and TRBJ2-7, with D perhaps TRBD1 (6 bases). Germline CDR1 SEHNR, CDR2 FQNEAQ (reference sequence). The CDR3 covers 15 residues. V shed 4 bases and J shed 0 bases, with 13 bases lying between them. The CDR3 region is CASSSGQLLSYEQYF. DNA of the CDR3: TGTGCCAGCAGCTCCGGACAGCTCCTCTCCTACGAGCAGTACTTC.

The chain links TRBV5-5 to TRBJ1-2, with 8 bases matching TRBD1. This CDR3 is 14 amino acids long. Germline assignment: CDR1 SGHKS and CDR2 YYEKEE (reference sequence). J was trimmed by 3 bases and V by 3 bases; bases with no gene match: 4. In DNA, the CDR3 is TGTGCCAGCAGCTGGGGACAGGCCGACTATGGCTACACCTTC. Translation: CASSWGQADYGYTF.

The gene calls are TRBV12-3 or TRBV12-4 and TRBJ1-3; D may be TRBD1 (5 bases). V lost 3 bases and J lost 3, with 12 bases in between. This CDR3 has 15 amino acids. The CDR3 DNA follows: TGTGCCAGCAGTTTTTCCGCAGGGAGTGGAAACACCATATATTTT. It is translated as CASSFSAGSGNTIYF.

Only a few counts were recorded for this clonotype. The rearrangement links TRBV4-2 to TRBJ2-5; TRBD2 aligns across 14 bases. In germline, CDR1 is LGHNA, CDR2 YNFKEQ. This CDR3 region has 18 residues. V shed 3 bases, J shed 2 bases, and the junction held 8 bases outside the gene matches. The CDR3 DNA sequence: TGTGCCAGCAGCCAGGTTCCGGGACTAGCGGGAGATCAAGAGACCCAGTACTTC. This sequence encodes CASSQVPGLAGDQETQYF.

A word on this clonotype: In this CDR3 the conserved last residue, phenylalanine or tryptophan, is missing, so a read error is likely. V gene TRBV9 combines with J gene TRBJ1-1; D is possibly TRBD1 (5 bases). CDR1 is SGDLS, CDR2 YYNGEE, per germline. This CDR3 has 14 residues. V lost 1 base and J lost 3, with 10 bases in between. The CDR3 protein is CASSVIGVDTEAFC. CDR3 nucleotides: TGTGCCAGCAGCGTAATAGGGGTAGACACTGAAGCTTTCTGT.

The V gene is TRBV28, the J gene TRBJ2-3; D gene uncertain. The CDR3 runs 16 residues. Germline CDR1 is MDHEN and CDR2 is SYDVKM. V was pared by 6 bases and J by 1 base, with 17 bases between. CDR3 in DNA: TGTGCCAGCAGCGGCTCTACAGCCTTCCGCACAGATACGCAGTATTTT. This sequence encodes CASSGSTAFRTDTQYF.

The chain carries TRBV7-2 and TRBJ2-3, with 7 positions matching TRBD1. Per germline, CDR1 SGHTA and CDR2 FQGNSA. Trimming removed 3 bases from V and 0 bases from J; junction bases left unmatched: 6. The CDR3 extends over 16 amino acids. CDR3 nucleotide sequence: TGTGCCAGCAGCTTTGGGACAGCCTCTAGCACAGATACGCAGTATTTT. It codes for CASSFGTASSTDTQYF.

The CDR3 DNA follows: TGTGCCAGCAGCTTAGAAGAGGGGATCGGTCATGAGCAGTTCTTC. It specifies CASSLEEGIGHEQFF. The V and J genes are TRBV11-2 and TRBJ2-1; TRBD1 or TRBD2 may be the D gene (5 bases each). Trimming removed 0 bases from V and 8 bases from J, with 14 bases in between. Germline-derived CDR1 and CDR2 are SGHAT and FQNNGV. CDR3 size: 15 residues.

This clonotype was seen a few times. The chain's CDR3 is CASGLSDGYTF. CDR3 DNA sequence: TGTGCCAGCGGGCTTTCGGATGGCTACACCTTC. V usage is TRBV7-9 and J usage is TRBJ1-2; D not resolved. The CDR3 is 11 residues long. Trimming shortened V by 8 bases and J by 6 bases, and 10 bases separated the two germline ends. CDR1 and CDR2 from the germline V gene are SEHNR and FQNEAQ (reference sequence).

This clonotype was observed a few times. The gene calls are TRBV6-5 and TRBJ1-2; D ambiguous. The CDR3 consists of 15 residues. Trimming pared 0 bases from V and 4 bases from J, leaving 12 bases between. Germline V CDR1 and CDR2: MNHEY, SVGAGI. CDR3 coding DNA: TGTGCCAGCAGTTACTCAGCCAGGTCATGCTATGGCTACACCTTC. Translation gives CASSYSARSCYGYTF.

V gene TRBV12-3 or TRBV12-4 combines with J gene TRBJ1-5; possibly TRBD1 for D (6 bases). With 5 bases removed from V and 10 bases from J, the gap between germline ends came to 15 bases. CDR3 length: 13 amino acids. The CDR3: CASSPDRPSPQHF. The CDR3 DNA sequence: TGTGCCAGCAGTCCAGACAGGCCCAGCCCCCAGCATTTT.

The chain is built from TRBV5-1 and TRBJ2-5; 8 bases match TRBD2. The germline V gene has CDR1 SGHRS and CDR2 YFSETQ. The CDR3 is made up of 16 amino acids. V shed 4 bases and J 1 base; nucleotides not matched to a gene: 9. The DNA of the CDR3 is TGCGCCAGCAGCGGAGGGGGACTAGGACCCCAAGAGACCCAGTACTTC. Translated: CASSGGGLGPQETQYF. The full variable domain, rest sourced from reference TRBV5-1 and TRBJ2-5, is KAGVTQTPRYLIKTRGQQVTLSCSPISGHRSVSWYQQTPGQGLQFLFEYFSETQRNKGNFPGRFSGRQFSNSRSEMNVSTLELGDSALYLCASSGGGLGPQETQYFGPGTRLLVL.

This clonotype has just a few counts. The CDR3 DNA follows: TGTGCCACCAGCAGATCCCCGACAGGGGTGGATACGCAGTATTTT. Protein product: CATSRSPTGVDTQYF. The chain links TRBV15 to TRBJ2-3, with TRBD1 matching 8 bases. V lost 2 bases, J lost 6 bases, and 7 bases stayed unmatched. This CDR3 is 15 amino acids long. The germline V gene has CDR1 LNHNV and CDR2 YYDKDF (reference sequence).

The chain combines TRBV5-1 with TRBJ2-5; no clear D gene. The ends were cut back, 0 bases at V and 1 base at J, with 10 bases in the middle. The CDR3 spans 15 residues. Per germline, CDR1 SGHRS and CDR2 YFSETQ. CDR3 sequence (DNA): TGCGCCAGCAGCTTGGGACTCACTATCCAAGAGACCCAGTACTTC. Its translation: CASSLGLTIQETQYF.